Sequencing of this T cell receptor beta chain was carried out in a study of blood T cell repertoires in COVID-19. Study context: In each case, the material was cDNA or gDNA derived from T cells, B-cell-depleted T cells, or PBMCs.

Data came from immunoSEQ multiplex PCR; TCRdb stores just in-frame clones and leaves some out. The table includes tens of thousands of clones, under 80% detected once. With 3 bases removed from V and 2 bases from J, the gap between germline ends came to 7 bases. The CDR3 covers 13 residues. Germline CDR1 SGHTA, CDR2 FQGNSA. V usage is TRBV7-2 and J usage is TRBJ1-2; TRBD1 is a possible D gene (5 bases). Sequencing was done on a sample of peripheral blood. The receptor was isolated from a woman aged 80 or over with active or convalescent COVID-19. CDR3 bases: TGTGCCAGCAGCTTTGGGGGGAACTATGGCTACACCTTC. It encodes CASSFGGNYGYTF.